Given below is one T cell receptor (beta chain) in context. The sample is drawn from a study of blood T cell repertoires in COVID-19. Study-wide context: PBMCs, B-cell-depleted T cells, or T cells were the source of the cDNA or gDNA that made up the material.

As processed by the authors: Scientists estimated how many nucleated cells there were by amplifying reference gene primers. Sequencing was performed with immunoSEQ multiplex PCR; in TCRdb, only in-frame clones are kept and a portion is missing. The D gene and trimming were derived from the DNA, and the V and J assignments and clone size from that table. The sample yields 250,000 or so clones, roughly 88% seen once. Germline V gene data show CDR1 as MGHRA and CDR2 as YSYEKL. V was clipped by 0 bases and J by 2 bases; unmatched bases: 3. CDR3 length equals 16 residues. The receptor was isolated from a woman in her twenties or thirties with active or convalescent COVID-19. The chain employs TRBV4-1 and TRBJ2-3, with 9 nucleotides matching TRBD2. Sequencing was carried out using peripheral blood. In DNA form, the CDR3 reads TGCGCCAGCAGCCAAGATGTAGCGGGGGCCACAGATACGCAGTATTTT. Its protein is CASSQDVAGATDTQYF.